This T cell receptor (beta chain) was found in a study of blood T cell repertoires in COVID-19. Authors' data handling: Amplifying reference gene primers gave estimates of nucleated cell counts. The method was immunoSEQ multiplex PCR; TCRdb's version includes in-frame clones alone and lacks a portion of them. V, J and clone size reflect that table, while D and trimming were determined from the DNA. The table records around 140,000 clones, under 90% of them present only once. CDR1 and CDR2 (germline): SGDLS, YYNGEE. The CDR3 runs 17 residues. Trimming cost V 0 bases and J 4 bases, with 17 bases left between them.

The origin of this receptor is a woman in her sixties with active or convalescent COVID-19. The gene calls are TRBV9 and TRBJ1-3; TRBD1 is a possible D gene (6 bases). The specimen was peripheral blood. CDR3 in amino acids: CASSVVQGSISGNTIYF. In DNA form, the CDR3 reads TGTGCCAGCAGCGTAGTACAGGGAAGCATCTCCGGAAACACCATATATTTT.